This T cell receptor (beta chain) was captured by sequencing in a study of blood T cell repertoires in COVID-19. Profiled with immunoSEQ multiplex PCR; TCRdb holds only in-frame clones, not every one. The data contain over 90,000 clones, roughly 87% of them singletons. This CDR3 comprises 13 residues. Trimming cost V 4 bases and J 5 bases; bases outside gene matches: 4. Sequencing was carried out using peripheral blood. The chain recombines TRBV12-3 or TRBV12-4 with TRBJ1-1; TRBD1 matches at 7 bases. This clonotype was sampled from a man over 45 in a cohort sampled during active COVID-19. DNA of the CDR3: TGTGCCAGCAGTTCGAAACAGGGGACTGAAGCTTTCTTT. Translating gives CASSSKQGTEAFF.